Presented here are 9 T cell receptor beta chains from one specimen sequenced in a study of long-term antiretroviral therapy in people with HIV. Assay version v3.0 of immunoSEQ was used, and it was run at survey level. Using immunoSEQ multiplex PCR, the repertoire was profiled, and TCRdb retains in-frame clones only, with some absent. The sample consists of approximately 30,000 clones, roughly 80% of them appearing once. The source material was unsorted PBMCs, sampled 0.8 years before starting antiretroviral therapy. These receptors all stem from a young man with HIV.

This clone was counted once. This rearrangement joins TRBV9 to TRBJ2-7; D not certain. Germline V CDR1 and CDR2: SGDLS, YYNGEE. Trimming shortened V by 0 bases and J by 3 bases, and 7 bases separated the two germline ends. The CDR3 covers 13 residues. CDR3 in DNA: TGTGCCAGCAGCGTAGCCCCTAGCTACGAGCAGTACTTC. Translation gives CASSVAPSYEQYF.

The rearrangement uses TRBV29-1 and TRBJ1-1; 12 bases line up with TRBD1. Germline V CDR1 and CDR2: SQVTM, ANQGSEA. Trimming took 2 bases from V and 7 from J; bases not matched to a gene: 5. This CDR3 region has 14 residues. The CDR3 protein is CSVERGTGGIEAFF. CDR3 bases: TGCAGCGTTGAACGCGGGACAGGGGGCATTGAAGCTTTCTTT.

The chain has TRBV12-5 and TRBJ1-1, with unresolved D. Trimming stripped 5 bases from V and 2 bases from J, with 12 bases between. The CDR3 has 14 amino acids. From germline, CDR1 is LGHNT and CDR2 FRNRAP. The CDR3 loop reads CASGPRRANTEAFF. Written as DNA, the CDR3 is TGTGCTAGTGGTCCCAGACGGGCAAACACTGAAGCTTTCTTT.

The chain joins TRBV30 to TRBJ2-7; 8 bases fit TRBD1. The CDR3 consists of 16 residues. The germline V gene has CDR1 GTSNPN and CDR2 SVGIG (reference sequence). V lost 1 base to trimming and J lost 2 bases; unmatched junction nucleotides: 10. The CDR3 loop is CAWSARGPGRPYEQYF. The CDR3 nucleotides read TGTGCCTGGAGTGCCAGGGGGCCCGGCCGCCCCTACGAGCAGTACTTC.

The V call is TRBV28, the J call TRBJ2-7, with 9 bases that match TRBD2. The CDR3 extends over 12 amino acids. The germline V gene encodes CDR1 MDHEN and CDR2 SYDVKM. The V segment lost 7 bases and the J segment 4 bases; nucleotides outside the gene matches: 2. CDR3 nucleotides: TGTGCCAGCACTAGCGGGAAGTACGAGCAGTACTTC. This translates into CASTSGKYEQYF.

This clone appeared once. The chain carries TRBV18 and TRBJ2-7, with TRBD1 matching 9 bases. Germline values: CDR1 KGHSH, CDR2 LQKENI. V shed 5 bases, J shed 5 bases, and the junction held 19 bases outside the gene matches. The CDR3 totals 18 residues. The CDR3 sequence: CASSSRSIIQGAQDEQYF. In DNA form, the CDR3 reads TGTGCCAGCTCATCCAGGTCGATCATACAGGGGGCGCAGGACGAGCAGTACTTC.

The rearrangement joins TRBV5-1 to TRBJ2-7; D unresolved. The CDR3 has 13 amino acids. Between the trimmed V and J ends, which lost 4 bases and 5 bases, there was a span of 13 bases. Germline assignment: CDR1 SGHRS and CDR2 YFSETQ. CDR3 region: CASSANTPNEQYF. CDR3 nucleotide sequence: TGCGCCAGCAGCGCAAACACCCCGAACGAGCAGTACTTC.

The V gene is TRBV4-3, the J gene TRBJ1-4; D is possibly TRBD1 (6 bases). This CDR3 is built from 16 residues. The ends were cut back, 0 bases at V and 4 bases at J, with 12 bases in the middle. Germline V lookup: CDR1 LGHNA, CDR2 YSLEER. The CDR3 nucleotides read TGCGCCAGCAGCCAAGACGGTCGGGGACATAATGAAAAACTGTTTTTT. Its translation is CASSQDGRGHNEKLFF.

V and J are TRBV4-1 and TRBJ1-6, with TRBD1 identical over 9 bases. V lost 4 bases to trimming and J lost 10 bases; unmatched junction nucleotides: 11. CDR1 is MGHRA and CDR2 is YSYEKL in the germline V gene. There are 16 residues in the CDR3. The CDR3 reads CASSREPGQGKSPLHF. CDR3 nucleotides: TGCGCCAGCAGCCGAGAACCGGGACAGGGTAAATCACCCCTCCACTTT.